One and the same sample provided the 10 T cell receptor beta chains below, sequenced in a study of response to subunit inactivated influenza vaccine. Using its own MiXCR run on the RT-PCR reads, TCRdb lists one record per CDR3 protein. The sample lists 500,000 to 600,000 distinct CDR3 sequences; approximately 17% were seen once. The material was CD4+ T cells sorted from PBMCs, obtained about 23 months after vaccination. The origin of the receptors is a man in his fifties or sixties who received an inactivated influenza vaccine.

This sequence joins TRBV11-2 and TRBJ1-3, with 8 bases fitting TRBD1. Trimming removed 5 bases from V and 0 bases from J; junction bases left unmatched: 12. The germline V gene has CDR1 SGHAT and CDR2 FQNNGV. The CDR3 has 18 residues. CDR3 nucleotides: TGTGCCAGCAGCCGAACTGGACAGGGAGCATTCTCTGGAAACACCATATATTTT. Protein sequence: CASSRTGQGAFSGNTIYF.

This clonotype was found a few times. The chain links TRBV20-1 to TRBJ1-4, with TRBD1 identical over 8 bases. This CDR3 contains 16 residues. V dropped 3 bases and J dropped 8; count of bases not matched to a gene: 14. Germline CDR1 is DFQATT and CDR2 is SNEGSKA (reference sequence). CDR3 DNA sequence: TGCAGTGCTAGTGGACTTCGACAGGGGTTTAAGGAAAAACTGTTTTTT. Encoded protein: CSASGLRQGFKEKLFF.

V gene TRBV7-2 combines with J gene TRBJ2-5, with D unclear. This CDR3 spans 13 amino acids. Per the germline V gene, CDR1 is SGHTA and CDR2 is FQGNSA. V was pared by 5 bases and J by 4 bases, with 11 bases between. For the CDR3, the DNA is TGTGCCAGCAGCCGAGCCAGTGGAGAGACCCAGTACTTC. Amino acids: CASSRASGETQYF.

This clonotype was observed a handful of times. V is TRBV7-2 and J is TRBJ2-7, with TRBD1 as a possible D gene (6 bases). The germline V gene has CDR1 SGHTA and CDR2 FQGNSA. CDR3 size: 15 residues. V lost 5 bases and J 2 bases, leaving 16 bases between the germline ends. The CDR3 DNA reads TGTGCCAGCAGCGAAGGACAGCGTCCAACCTACGAGCAGTACTTC. Amino acids: CASSEGQRPTYEQYF.

This clonotype occurred once. The chain couples TRBV7-9 to TRBJ2-5; the D gene is possibly TRBD2 (5 bases). The CDR3 sequence is 14 residues long. Germline V CDR1 and CDR2: SEHNR, FQNEAQ (reference sequence). Trimming pared 5 bases from V and 2 bases from J, leaving 12 bases between. Here the CDR3 DNA reads TGTGCCAGCAGCCCAGCCGGGATACAAGAGACCCAGTACTTC. Translating gives CASSPAGIQETQYF.

The CDR3 loop is CASRMKGTYEQYF. CDR3 nucleotide sequence: TGTGCCAGCAGGATGAAGGGAACCTACGAGCAGTACTTC. The chain uses TRBV6-1 and TRBJ2-7; D ambiguous. V lost 6 bases and J 2 bases, leaving 11 bases between the germline ends. The CDR3 has 13 amino acids. Looked up from germline, CDR1 is MNHNS and CDR2 is SASEGT.

This clonotype was seen a few times. The chain is built from TRBV5-5 and TRBJ2-7; TRBD2 might be the D (6 bases). This CDR3 is 14 amino acids long. Trimming cost V 5 bases and J 11 bases, with 23 bases left between them. CDR1 is SGHKS, CDR2 YYEKEE, per germline (reference sequence). The CDR3 is CASRVRLDQGGEYF. The CDR3 DNA reads TGTGCCAGCAGAGTCCGCCTTGACCAGGGAGGCGAGTACTTC.

The gene calls are TRBV11-2 and TRBJ2-7, with 8 nucleotides matching TRBD2. CDR1 is SGHAT, CDR2 FQNNGV, per germline. The trim removed 1 base at V and 6 bases at J, leaving 11 bases unmatched. This CDR3 has 16 residues. CDR3 sequence: CASSLARGLVDREQYF. CDR3 DNA sequence: TGTGCCAGCAGCTTAGCAAGGGGACTAGTTGATCGCGAGCAGTACTTC.

This clonotype was detected only a few times. The chain couples TRBV6-5 to TRBJ2-3; D perhaps matches TRBD1 (6 bases). The CDR3 length is 16 residues. V dropped 4 bases and J dropped 3 bases, with 17 bases sitting between them. The V gene's germline CDR1 is MNHEY and CDR2 SVGAGI. The chain's CDR3 is CASSSGPSRGTDTQYF. DNA of the CDR3: TGTGCCAGCAGTTCGGGACCTTCAAGGGGGACAGATACGCAGTATTTT.

This clonotype was detected a few times. The chain recombines TRBV30 with TRBJ1-1; D may be TRBD1 (6 bases). Trimming removed 8 bases at V and 4 bases at J, with 8 bases between. Germline V gene data show CDR1 as GTSNPN and CDR2 as SVGIG (reference sequence). The CDR3 runs to 10 residues. DNA of the CDR3: TGTGCCGGGGGGGCCACTGAAGCTTTCTTT. The encoded protein is CAGGATEAFF.